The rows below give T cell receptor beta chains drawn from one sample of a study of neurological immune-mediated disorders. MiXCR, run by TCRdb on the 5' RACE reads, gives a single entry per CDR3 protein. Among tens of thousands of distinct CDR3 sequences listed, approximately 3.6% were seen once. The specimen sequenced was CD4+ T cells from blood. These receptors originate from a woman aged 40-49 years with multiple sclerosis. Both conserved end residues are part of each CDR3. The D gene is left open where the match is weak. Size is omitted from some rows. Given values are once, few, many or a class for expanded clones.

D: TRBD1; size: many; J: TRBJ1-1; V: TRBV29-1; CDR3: CSVVRTGGTTEAFF; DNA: TGCAGCGTTGTAAGAACAGGGGGGACCACTGAAGCTTTCTTT
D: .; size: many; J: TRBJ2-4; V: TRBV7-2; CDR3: CASSLGRAPTPYLAKNIQYF; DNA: TGTGCCAGCAGCTTAGGGCGGGCCCCGACACCCTACCTAGCCAAAAACATTCAGTACTTC
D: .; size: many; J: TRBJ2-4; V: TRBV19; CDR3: CASSILGYPKNIQYF; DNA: TGTGCCAGTAGTATTTTGGGATATCCCAAAAACATTCAGTACTTC
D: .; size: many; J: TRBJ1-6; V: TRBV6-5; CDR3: CASSHREPSPLHF; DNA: TGTGCCAGCAGTCACAGGGAGCCTTCACCCCTCCACTTT
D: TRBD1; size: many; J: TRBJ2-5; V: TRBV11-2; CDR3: CASTPLPTGVETQYF; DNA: TGTGCCAGCACCCCACTCCCGACAGGGGTGGAGACCCAGTACTTC
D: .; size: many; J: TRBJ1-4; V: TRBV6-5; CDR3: CASSPGGSDEKLFF; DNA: TGTGCCAGCAGTCCCGGGGGAAGCGATGAAAAACTGTTTTTT
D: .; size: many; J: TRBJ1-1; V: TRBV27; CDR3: CASSLTRMGTEAFF; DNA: TGTGCCAGCAGTTTAACGCGGATGGGCACTGAAGCTTTCTTT
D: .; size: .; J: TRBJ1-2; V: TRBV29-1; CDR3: CSVDPGQGLGYAYTF; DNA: TGCAGCGTTGACCCAGGTCAGGGGCTGGGATATGCTTACACCTTC
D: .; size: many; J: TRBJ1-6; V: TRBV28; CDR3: CASSFGQSSNSPLHF; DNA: TGTGCCAGCAGTTTTGGACAGTCCTCTAATTCACCCCTCCACTTT
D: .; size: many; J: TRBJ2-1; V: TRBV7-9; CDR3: CASSLFQGTYNEQFF; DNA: TGTGCCAGCAGCTTATTTCAGGGGACCTACAATGAGCAGTTCTTC
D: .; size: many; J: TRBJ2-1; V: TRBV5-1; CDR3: CASSLGDITSYNEQFF; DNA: TGCGCCAGCAGCTTGGGGGACATTACCTCCTACAATGAGCAGTTCTTC
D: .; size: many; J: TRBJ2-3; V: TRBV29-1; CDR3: CSVGQLTDTQYF; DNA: TGCAGCGTTGGACAGCTCACAGATACGCAGTATTTT
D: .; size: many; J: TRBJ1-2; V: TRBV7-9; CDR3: CASSLTDTRGYTF; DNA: TGTGCCAGCAGCTTAACGGATACGAGGGGCTACACCTTC
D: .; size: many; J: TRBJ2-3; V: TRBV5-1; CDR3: CASSPGGGRDTQYF; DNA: TGCGCCAGCAGCCCCGGTGGGGGTAGAGATACGCAGTATTTT
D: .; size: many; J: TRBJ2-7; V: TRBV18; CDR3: CASSPPGAAEQYF; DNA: TGTGCCAGCTCACCACCAGGTGCGGCCGAGCAGTACTTC
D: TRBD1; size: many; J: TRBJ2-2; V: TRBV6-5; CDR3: CASSYFQGAWDTGELFF; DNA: TGTGCCAGCAGTTACTTCCAGGGGGCCTGGGACACCGGGGAGCTGTTTTTT
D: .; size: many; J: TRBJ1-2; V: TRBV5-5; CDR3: CASSLYLVQTYGYTF; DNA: TGTGCCAGCAGCTTATACCTCGTCCAGACCTATGGCTACACCTTC
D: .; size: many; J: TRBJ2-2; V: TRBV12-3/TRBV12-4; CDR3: CASRTRAGELFF; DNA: TGTGCCAGCAGAACTAGGGCCGGGGAGCTGTTTTTT
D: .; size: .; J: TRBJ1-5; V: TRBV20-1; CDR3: CSASRQSPDQPEYF; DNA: TGCAGTGCTAGCAGGCAGTCGCCTGATCAGCCCGAGTATTTT
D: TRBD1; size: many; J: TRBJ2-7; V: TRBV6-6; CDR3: CASSTGGYEQYF; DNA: TGTGCCAGCAGCACAGGGGGCTACGAGCAGTACTTC
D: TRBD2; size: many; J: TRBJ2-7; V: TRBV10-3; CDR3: CAISKRPGTSGPGSYEQYF; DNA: TGTGCCATCAGTAAGCGCCCCGGGACTAGCGGGCCCGGATCCTACGAGCAGTACTTC
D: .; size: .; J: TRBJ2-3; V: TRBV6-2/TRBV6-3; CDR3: CASSRTTTDTQYF; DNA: TGTGCCAGCAGCCGGACCACCACAGATACGCAGTATTTT
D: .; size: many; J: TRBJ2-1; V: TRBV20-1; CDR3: CSANPGGTYNEQFF; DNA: TGCAGTGCTAACCCGGGCGGAACCTACAATGAGCAGTTCTTC
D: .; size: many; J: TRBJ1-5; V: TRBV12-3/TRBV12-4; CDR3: CASSLRRLGNQPQHF; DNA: TGTGCCAGCAGTTTAAGGAGGTTGGGGAATCAGCCCCAGCATTTT
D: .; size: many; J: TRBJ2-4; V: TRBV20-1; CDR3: CSARDMGAVQYF; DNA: TGCAGTGCTAGAGATATGGGGGCGGTTCAGTACTTC
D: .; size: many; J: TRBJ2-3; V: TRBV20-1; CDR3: CSASRFGGPTDTQYF; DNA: TGCAGTGCTAGTCGGTTCGGGGGACCCACAGATACGCAGTATTTT
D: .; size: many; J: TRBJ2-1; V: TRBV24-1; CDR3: CATSDFAGSSYNEQFF; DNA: TGTGCCACCAGTGATTTTGCCGGGAGCTCCTACAATGAGCAGTTCTTC
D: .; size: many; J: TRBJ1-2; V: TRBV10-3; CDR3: CAISETQVNYGYTF; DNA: TGTGCCATCAGTGAGACACAGGTCAACTATGGCTACACCTTC
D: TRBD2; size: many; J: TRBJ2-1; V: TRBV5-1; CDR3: CASSLEAGLAGNEQFF; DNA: TGCGCCAGCAGCTTGGAGGCGGGACTAGCGGGGAATGAGCAGTTCTTC
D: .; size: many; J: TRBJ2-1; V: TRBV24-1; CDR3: CATSQGPGTSYNEQFF; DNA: TGTGCCACCAGTCAGGGACCGGGGACCTCCTACAATGAGCAGTTCTTC
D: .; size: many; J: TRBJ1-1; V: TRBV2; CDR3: CATTRDVGKGEAFF; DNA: TGTGCCACGACCCGGGACGTCGGAAAGGGGGAAGCTTTCTTT
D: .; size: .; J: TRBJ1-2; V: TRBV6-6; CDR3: CASSAPGVGYGYTF; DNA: TGTGCCAGCAGTGCACCGGGAGTCGGCTATGGCTACACCTTC
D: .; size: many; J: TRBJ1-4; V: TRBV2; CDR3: CASSDRHVNEKLFF; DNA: TGTGCCAGCAGCGACCGGCACGTTAATGAAAAACTGTTTTTT
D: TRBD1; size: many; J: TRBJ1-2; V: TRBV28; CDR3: CASSLLGQGVDYGYTF; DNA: TGTGCCAGCAGTTTATTGGGGCAGGGGGTCGACTATGGCTACACCTTC
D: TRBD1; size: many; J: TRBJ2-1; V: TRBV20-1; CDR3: CSAREQGAGEQFF; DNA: TGCAGTGCTAGAGAACAGGGGGCGGGTGAGCAGTTCTTC
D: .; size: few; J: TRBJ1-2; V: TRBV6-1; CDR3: CASSEERASYGYTF; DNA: TGTGCCAGCAGTGAAGAGAGGGCTAGCTATGGCTACACCTTC
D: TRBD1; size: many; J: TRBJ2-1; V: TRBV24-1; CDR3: CATSDPGQVSNNEQFF; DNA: TGTGCCACCAGTGACCCAGGACAGGTTTCAAACAATGAGCAGTTCTTC
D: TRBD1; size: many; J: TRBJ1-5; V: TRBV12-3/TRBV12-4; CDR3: CASNRDRNSNQPQHF; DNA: TGTGCCAGCAATCGGGACAGGAATAGCAATCAGCCCCAGCATTTT
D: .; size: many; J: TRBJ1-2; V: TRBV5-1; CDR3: CASSLGRVYGYTF; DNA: TGCGCCAGCAGCTTGGGGAGAGTGTATGGCTACACCTTC
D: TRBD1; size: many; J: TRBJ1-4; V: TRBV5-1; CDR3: CASSPGTGDEKLFF; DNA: TGCGCCAGCAGCCCCGGGACAGGGGATGAAAAACTGTTTTTT
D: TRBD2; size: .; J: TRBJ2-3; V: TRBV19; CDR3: CASSTTGGPSYVGTQYF; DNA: TGTGCCAGTAGTACGACGGGGGGGCCATCATATGTAGGTACGCAGTATTTT
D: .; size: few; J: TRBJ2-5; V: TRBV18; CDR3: CASSPPLGQGETQYF; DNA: TGTGCCAGCTCACCACCCCTGGGCCAAGGAGAGACCCAGTACTTC
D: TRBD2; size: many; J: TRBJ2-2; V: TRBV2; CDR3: CASSEGLVTGELFF; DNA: TGTGCCAGCAGTGAGGGACTAGTCACCGGGGAGCTGTTTTTT